This T cell receptor beta chain stems from a study of shared clonotypes between healthy human individuals. Study context: CD8 memory received one plate per donor, CD8 naive two, CD4 memory three and CD4 naive three.

V lost 3 bases to trimming and J lost 8 bases; unmatched junction nucleotides: 7. The CDR3 has 15 amino acids. CDR1 and CDR2 from the germline V gene are MNHNS and SASEGT. Regarding the study as a whole: A reduction in generation probabilities was seen for non-shared clonotypes relative to those shared by all four donors. Memory subsets generally showed lower estimated richness than naive subsets.

The repertoire was sequenced with immunoSEQ multiplex PCR; TCRdb's copy has only in-frame clones and lacks some. The sample gives some 2.3 million clones, 93% of which show up once; about 0.39% is in the top ten. Researchers partitioned CD4+ cells into CD45RA+ naive and CD45RA-negative memory subsets. A remark on this clone: Its matching antigen is unknown.

The gene calls are TRBV6-1 and TRBJ1-4, with 9 bases matching TRBD1. Sequencing used naive CD4+ T cells from PBMCs. Subset given: CD45RA+ positively selected. The receptor's source is a man younger than 35 in good health. Some clones in this sample may be carry-over from other donors' samples. The CDR3 coding sequence is TGTGCCAGCAGTGACTTGGACAGGGGAGAGGAAAAACTGTTTTTT. Its protein product is CASSDLDRGEEKLFF.